What follows are 26 T cell receptor beta chains derived from one specimen sequenced in a study of beta chain features in type 1 diabetes. Findings of the study overall: Moderate but significant shortening of TCRB CDR3s was recorded in all four CD4+ subsets from Type 1 diabetes patients.

These receptors have no identified antigens. Expressed TCRB transcripts were sequenced because the isolated RNA had all been reverse transcribed beforehand. The method was immunoSEQ multiplex PCR; TCRdb's version includes in-frame clones alone and lacks a portion of them. The data contain 600,000 to 700,000 clones, over 10% of them singletons. The specimen sequenced was naive CD4+ T cells from blood. All receptors come from a man younger than 30 with type 1 diabetes.

This rearrangement joins TRBV27 to TRBJ1-1, with a possible D match to TRBD1 (5 bases). Germline loops: CDR1 MNHEY, CDR2 SMNVEV (reference sequence). V was clipped by 5 bases and J by 11 bases, with 15 bases between them. The CDR3 has 12 residues. Here the CDR3 reads CASSTGGDAAFF. CDR3 coding DNA: TGTGCCAGCAGTACTGGCGGGGACGCGGCTTTCTTT.

This chain uses TRBV11-2 with TRBJ2-5; 13 bases align to TRBD2. The trim removed 5 bases at V and 4 bases at J, leaving 10 bases unmatched. The germline V gene encodes CDR1 SGHAT and CDR2 FQNNGV. This CDR3 contains 17 residues. The CDR3 coding sequence is TGTGCCAGCAGCCCGACTAGCGGGGGGTTATTGTTAGAGACCCAGTACTTC. Amino acids: CASSPTSGGLLLETQYF. Using reference TRBV11-2 and TRBJ2-5 for the parts outside the CDR3, the full variable domain is EAGVAQSPRYKIIEKRQSVAFWCNPISGHATLYWYQQILGQGPKLLIQFQNNGVVDDSQLPKDRFSAERLKGVDSTLKIQPAKLEDSAVYLCASSPTSGGLLLETQYFGPGTRLLVL.

This clone turned up a few times. In DNA form, the CDR3 reads TGCGCCAGCAGCTGGACAGGGGTTCAGCCCCAGCATTTT. This codes for CASSWTGVQPQHF. The V and J genes are TRBV5-1 and TRBJ1-5, with TRBD1 matching 9 bases. Trimming took 3 bases from V and 6 from J; bases not matched to a gene: 1. CDR1 SGHRS and CDR2 YFSETQ come from the germline V gene. This CDR3 comprises 13 residues.

This clone was counted only a few times. The J gene is TRBJ2-1, the V gene TRBV5-1; D is perhaps TRBD1 (5 bases). The V and J ends lost 0 bases and 0 bases respectively, with 13 bases between them. This CDR3 has 17 amino acids. Germline CDR1 SGHRS, CDR2 YFSETQ. The CDR3, as DNA: TGCGCCAGCAGCTTGGCGGAAGGACATAGCTCCTACAATGAGCAGTTCTTC. Amino acid sequence: CASSLAEGHSSYNEQFF.

This clone was counted between two and nine times. This chain connects TRBV14 to TRBJ2-3, with 9 bases fitting TRBD1. This CDR3 spans 16 amino acids. V lost 4 bases and J lost 5; bases outside the gene matches: 10. Germline V gene data show CDR1 as SGHDN and CDR2 as FVKESK. CDR3 in amino acids: CASSPRTGVGEDTQYF. In DNA, the CDR3 is TGTGCCAGCAGCCCCCGGACAGGGGTGGGGGAAGATACGCAGTATTTT.

This clone was seen a few times. V gene TRBV6-5 combines with J gene TRBJ2-5, with TRBD2 identical over 7 bases. The germline V gene has CDR1 MNHEY and CDR2 SVGAGI. This CDR3 has 15 amino acids. J was trimmed by 5 bases and V by 2 bases; bases with no gene match: 8. The CDR3 protein is CASSYRLSGGETQYF. In DNA, the CDR3 is TGTGCCAGCAGTTACCGGTTGTCCGGGGGGGAGACCCAGTACTTC.

The chain carries TRBV29-1 and TRBJ2-1; TRBD1 agrees at 10 bases. This CDR3 has 16 amino acids. V was clipped by 4 bases and J by 0 bases; unmatched bases: 6. Germline-derived CDR1 and CDR2 are SQVTM and ANQGSEA. CDR3 sequence: CSVGGTGASSYNEQFF. The CDR3 DNA reads TGCAGCGTTGGGGGGACAGGGGCCAGCTCCTACAATGAGCAGTTCTTC.

The CDR3 nucleotides are TGTGCCAGCAGCCCGGGGACAGGAGAGACCCAGTACTTC. It yields the protein CASSPGTGETQYF. The rearrangement uses TRBV28 and TRBJ2-5, with 8 bases identical to TRBD1. The V gene end was trimmed by 6 bases and the J gene end by 4 bases; junction bases not matched to a gene: 4. This CDR3 is built from 13 residues. The germline V gene has CDR1 MDHEN and CDR2 SYDVKM.

This clone has a handful of counts. The J gene is TRBJ1-2, the V gene TRBV23-1; 11 bases agree with TRBD1. TRBV23-1 is known as an ORF, though its function is uncertain. Trimming cost V 8 bases and J 3 bases; bases outside gene matches: 8. The CDR3 is made up of 15 amino acids. CDR3 bases: TGCGCCAGCCGCCGCGGGACAGGGGGACACTATGGCTACACCTTC. This codes for CASRRGTGGHYGYTF.

This clone appeared a few times. V and J are TRBV9 and TRBJ2-3; 8 nucleotides match TRBD2. CDR1 is SGDLS, CDR2 YYNGEE, per germline. The CDR3 sequence is 15 residues long. The ends lost 4 bases at V and 0 bases at J; junction bases unmatched: 4. This chain's CDR3 is CASSPGLVSTDTQYF. The CDR3 DNA is TGTGCCAGCAGCCCGGGACTAGTGAGCACAGATACGCAGTATTTT.

V gene TRBV2 combines with J gene TRBJ1-2; 7 bases map to TRBD1. CDR1 and CDR2 (germline): SNHLY, FYNNEI. CDR3 length: 14 amino acids. The trim removed 6 bases at V and 2 bases at J, leaving 6 bases unmatched. CDR3 amino acids: CASRRGTANYGYTF. CDR3 coding DNA: TGTGCCAGCAGGAGAGGGACAGCGAACTATGGCTACACCTTC.

This chain connects TRBV28 to TRBJ2-5; maybe TRBD1 (6 bases). Germline values: CDR1 MDHEN, CDR2 SYDVKM. Trimming left V 5 bases short and J 2 bases short, with 15 bases between. The CDR3 is 15 residues long. This CDR3 is CASSGPGDTQETQYF. The CDR3 coding sequence is TGTGCCAGCAGTGGTCCAGGGGATACACAAGAGACCCAGTACTTC. The whole variable domain, filled in from reference TRBV28 and TRBJ2-5, reads DVKVTQSSRYLVKRTGEKVFLECVQDMDHENMFWYRQDPGLGLRLIYFSYDVKMKEKGDIPEGYSVSREKKERFSLILESASTNQTSMYLCASSGPGDTQETQYFGPGTRLLVL.

The chain recombines TRBV9 with TRBJ2-5; TRBD2 might be the D (6 bases). Germline assignment: CDR1 SGDLS and CDR2 YYNGEE. V was pared by 4 bases and J by 2 bases, with 15 bases between. This CDR3 comprises 15 residues. The CDR3 DNA sequence: TGTGCCAGCAGCCAGCAGGGAGGAGGACAAGAGACCCAGTACTTC. It is translated as CASSQQGGGQETQYF.

Only a few counts were recorded for this clone. This specimen includes other DNA sequences encoding the same CDR3. V usage is TRBV30 and J usage is TRBJ2-1; no reliable D call. The V and J ends lost 4 bases and 3 bases respectively, with 4 bases between them. In germline, CDR1 is GTSNPN, CDR2 SVGIG (reference sequence). The CDR3 spans 11 residues. The CDR3 loop reads CAWTIYNEQFF. As DNA, the CDR3 is TGTGCCTGGACAATCTACAATGAGCAGTTCTTC. Full variable domain (missing parts from reference TRBV30 and TRBJ2-1): SQTIHQWPATLVQPVGSPLSLECTVEGTSNPNLYWYRQAAGRGLQLLFYSVGIGQISSEVPQNLSASRPQDRQFILSSKKLLLSDSGFYLCAWTIYNEQFFGPGTRLTVL.

This clone has just a few counts. The genes are TRBV5-1 and TRBJ2-7; D unresolved. This CDR3 region has 14 residues. In germline, CDR1 is SGHRS, CDR2 YFSETQ. Trimming left V 0 bases short and J 0 bases short, with 7 bases between. Here the CDR3 DNA reads TGCGCCAGCAGCTTGGAACAGTTCTCCTACGAGCAGTACTTC. It encodes CASSLEQFSYEQYF.

The chain couples TRBV2 to TRBJ1-1; no clear D. Trimming shortened V by 4 bases and J by 1 base, and 10 bases separated the two germline ends. Per the germline V gene, CDR1 is SNHLY and CDR2 is FYNNEI. This CDR3 has 14 residues. CDR3 amino acids: CASSGTGENTEAFF. Written as DNA, the CDR3 is TGTGCCAGCAGTGGGACCGGGGAGAACACTGAAGCTTTCTTT.

Worth noting for this clone: Other DNA sequences from this sample encode an identical CDR3 as well. V is TRBV7-9 and J is TRBJ2-7; unclear D gene. CDR1 and CDR2 (germline): SEHNR, FQNEAQ (reference sequence). Between the trimmed V and J ends, which lost 2 bases and 4 bases, there was a span of 3 bases. This CDR3 contains 11 residues. In DNA, the CDR3 is TGTGCCAGCAGCTTAAATTACGAGCAGTACTTC. Translated: CASSLNYEQYF.

There are a few counts of this clone. V usage is TRBV6-5 and J usage is TRBJ1-4, with a weak D call TRBD1 (5 bases). Looked up from germline, CDR1 is MNHEY and CDR2 is SVGAGI. There are 14 residues in the CDR3. V was trimmed by 3 bases and J by 3 bases, leaving 8 bases between them. The DNA for the CDR3 is TGTGCCAGCAGTTATGGGGGATCTAATGAAAAACTGTTTTTT. Translating gives CASSYGGSNEKLFF.

The chain joins TRBV18 to TRBJ2-7; unclear D gene. Trimming stripped 3 bases from V and 0 bases from J, with 6 bases between. This CDR3 is 13 amino acids long. Per the germline V gene, CDR1 is KGHSH and CDR2 is LQKENI. CDR3 sequence (DNA): TGTGCCAGCTCACCCACGAGCTCCTACGAGCAGTACTTC. Protein: CASSPTSSYEQYF.

This clone was picked up a small number of times. This chain joins TRBV30 and TRBJ2-4, with D possibly being TRBD2 (6 bases). There are 14 residues in the CDR3. Trimming stripped 7 bases from V and 3 bases from J, with 16 bases between. Germline assignment: CDR1 GTSNPN and CDR2 SVGIG (reference sequence). CDR3 nucleotides: TGTGCCTTAACTCCCGGGACTGTCAAAAACATTCAGTACTTC. Protein product: CALTPGTVKNIQYF.

This clone appeared a few times. This chain connects TRBV5-1 to TRBJ2-3, with TRBD2 matching 13 bases. The CDR3 covers 18 residues. J lost 6 bases, V lost 3 bases, and 13 bases had no gene match. Germline assignment: CDR1 SGHRS and CDR2 YFSETQ. CDR3 loop: CASSWRGTSGTESDTQYF. CDR3 coding DNA: TGCGCCAGCAGCTGGAGGGGGACTAGCGGGACCGAGTCGGATACGCAGTATTTT.

The rearrangement uses TRBV5-1 and TRBJ2-5; no clear D gene. V dropped 0 bases and J dropped 5 bases, with 14 bases sitting between them. CDR1 is SGHRS and CDR2 is YFSETQ in the germline V gene. This CDR3 has 15 residues. CDR3 bases: TGCGCCAGCAGCTTGGCCTCGTCCTCCGGGGAGACCCAGTACTTC. It encodes CASSLASSSGETQYF.

This clone has more than one count but fewer than ten. The J gene is TRBJ1-1, the V gene TRBV9; D uncertain. The germline V gene has CDR1 SGDLS and CDR2 YYNGEE. Trimming left V 2 bases short and J 3 bases short, with 11 bases between. The CDR3 runs 14 residues. The CDR3 DNA sequence: TGTGCCAGCAGCGTGTCTCCAGTAGACACTGAAGCTTTCTTT. Its protein product is CASSVSPVDTEAFF.

J is TRBJ1-2 and V is TRBV5-1, with 7 bases matching TRBD1. J lost 4 bases, V lost 4 bases, and 4 bases had no gene match. Germline values: CDR1 SGHRS, CDR2 YFSETQ. This CDR3 has 13 amino acids. CDR3 DNA: TGCGCCAGCAGCAAGACAGGGATCTATGGCTACACCTTC. It codes for CASSKTGIYGYTF.

This clone was detected only a few times. The V and J genes are TRBV27 and TRBJ2-1; D unresolved. This CDR3 has 16 amino acids. V lost 2 bases, J lost 0 bases, and 11 bases lay in between. Per germline, CDR1 MNHEY and CDR2 SMNVEV (reference sequence). The DNA of the CDR3 is TGTGCCAGCAGTTTAAAAGCAGACGGCTCCTACAATGAGCAGTTCTTC. It translates to CASSLKADGSYNEQFF.

J is TRBJ2-3 and V is TRBV29-1, with D perhaps being TRBD1 or TRBD2 (5 bases each). Germline V gene data show CDR1 as SQVTM and CDR2 as ANQGSEA. The CDR3 has 14 residues. The ends were cut back, 3 bases at V and 4 bases at J, with 14 bases in the middle. CDR3: CSVEAPGAPDTQYF. CDR3 bases: TGCAGCGTTGAGGCCCCCGGGGCCCCAGATACGCAGTATTTT.